The 8 T cell receptor beta chains below all came from one sample that was sequenced in a study of shared clonotypes between healthy human individuals. Here immunoSEQ multiplex PCR was the method, and the copy in TCRdb shows in-frame clones only, minus some. There are approximately 320,000 clones in the sample; about 74% occur only once, and 10% lies in the top ten. Material for sequencing was memory CD4+ T cells sorted from blood. Subset in this sample: CD45RA-negative fraction. Source of these receptors: a man aged 25 to 40 in good health.

The genes are TRBV19 and TRBJ1-2, with no clear D. The germline V gene has CDR1 LNHDA and CDR2 SQIVND (reference sequence). V was clipped by 3 bases and J by 7 bases, with 21 bases between them. This CDR3 has 16 residues. The CDR3 reads CASSMSFGVAGSGYTF. The CDR3 bases are TGTGCCAGTAGTATGAGCTTCGGGGTCGCGGGGAGTGGCTACACCTTC.

CDR3 in DNA: TGTGCCAGCAGCTTATTGCAGGGGGTGTGGGAGCAGTACTTC. Translating it yields CASSLLQGVWEQYF. V and J are TRBV7-8 and TRBJ2-7, with 7 positions matching TRBD1. V shed 2 bases, J shed 7 bases, and the junction held 8 bases outside the gene matches. CDR3 length: 14 amino acids. The germline CDR1 and CDR2 sequences are SGHVS and FQNEAQ.

The V call is TRBV7-6, the J call TRBJ2-3; 13 bases match TRBD2. This CDR3 comprises 17 residues. Per germline, CDR1 SGHVS and CDR2 FNYEAQ. V dropped 5 bases and J dropped 4; count of bases not matched to a gene: 9. The CDR3 region is CASSLRLAGGNADTQYF. The CDR3 DNA follows: TGTGCCAGCAGCCTCCGACTAGCGGGAGGCAACGCAGATACGCAGTATTTT.

The V gene is TRBV7-2, the J gene TRBJ1-3; D perhaps matches TRBD1 (5 bases). The CDR3 loop spans 15 amino acids. CDR1 is SGHTA, CDR2 FQGNSA, per germline. V shed 5 bases and J shed 0 bases, with 11 bases lying between them. Here the CDR3 DNA reads TGTGCCAGCAGCCCACAGGCCAGCTCTGGAAACACCATATATTTT. The encoded protein is CASSPQASSGNTIYF.

This chain joins TRBV6-6 and TRBJ2-2, with unresolved D. The V end was cut by 2 bases, the J end by 3 bases, with 4 bases between. Germline CDR1 and CDR2: MNHNY and SVGAGI (reference sequence). The CDR3 is 13 amino acids. In DNA form, the CDR3 reads TGTGCCAGCAGTTACATGGACACCGGGGAGCTGTTTTTT. It is translated as CASSYMDTGELFF.

This rearrangement joins TRBV27 to TRBJ2-7; 13 positions match TRBD2. Germline V gene sequence: CDR1 MNHEY, CDR2 SMNVEV (reference sequence). V lost 7 bases, J lost 6 bases, and 9 bases stayed unmatched. This CDR3 has 15 residues. In DNA, the CDR3 is TGTGCCAGCAAGGCCGGGGGGACTAGCGGGACCGAGCAGTACTTC. This codes for CASKAGGTSGTEQYF.

J is TRBJ2-3 and V is TRBV11-2; a weak D match, TRBD2 (7 bases). CDR1 SGHAT and CDR2 FQNNGV come from the germline V gene. This CDR3 has 17 residues. V dropped 6 bases and J dropped 1 base, with 20 bases sitting between them. The CDR3: CASRTWGGANGTDTQYF. CDR3 DNA: TGTGCCAGCAGGACATGGGGGGGCGCCAATGGCACAGATACGCAGTATTTT.

The J gene is TRBJ1-4, the V gene TRBV5-6; unclear D gene. V was pared by 5 bases and J by 4 bases, with 18 bases between. The length of the CDR3 is 16 residues. CDR1 is SGHDT and CDR2 is YYEEEE in the germline V gene. CDR3 loop: CASRAFGGRDNEKLFF. CDR3 nucleotide sequence: TGTGCCAGCAGAGCCTTCGGTGGGCGGGATAATGAAAAACTGTTTTTT.